The present entry profiles one T cell receptor (beta chain) with its context. The data belong to a study of technical replicates of blood from a handful of donors. V dropped 1 base and J dropped 4 bases, with 13 bases sitting between them. Germline lookup yields CDR1 LGHNA and CDR2 YNFKEQ. This CDR3 is built from 15 residues. Sequencing used immunoSEQ multiplex PCR; TCRdb keeps in-frame clones, though not all of them. The sample carries about 89,000 clones, approximately 93% recorded once. The TCR was taken from a human donor in good health. The sample was T cells isolated from PBMCs. The genes are TRBV4-2 and TRBJ2-5, with a tentative D call TRBD2 (6 bases). CDR3 DNA: TGTGCCAGCAGCCAAGGAGGAGGAGGGTTAGAGACCCAGTACTTC. Its translation is CASSQGGGGLETQYF.